This T cell receptor beta chain was sequenced for a study of regulatory T cells in long-lasting Graves disease. Regarding time point: persistent/refractory GD, antithyroid drugs over 5 years with positive TRAb. With RNA extracted from PBMCs as input, the TCR library was made. The CDR3 sequence is 15 residues long. CDR1 and CDR2 from the germline V gene are MDHEN and SYDVKM. The study's findings and limits: Persistent disease preferred TRBV28, TRBJ1-2 and TRBJ2-5.

This clonotype was counted ten times or more. Its matching antigen is unknown. One junction end disagrees with the germline gene, perhaps due to a read error. Combining iRepertoire HTBI primers with Arm-PCR of CDR3 regions, the authors built TCR beta libraries. TCRdb analysed the multiplex PCR reads with MiXCR anew, one entry per CDR3 protein. The sample lists 400,000 to 500,000 distinct CDR3 sequences, roughly 20% occurring once. This sequence was found in a female donor with Graves disease. The starting material was peripheral blood mononuclear cells (PBMCs), obtained when the disease was refractory, from a patient treated with antithyroid drugs. The chain carries TRBV28 and TRBJ2-7, with 8 bases matching TRBD2. The CDR3 coding sequence is TGTGCCAGCAGCAAATTGGGACTAGAACGATGGGAGCAGTGCTTC. Translated, it gives CASSKLGLERWEQCF.